This TCR beta chain was obtained from a study of T cell repertoires in cytomegalovirus infection. Study-level information: It can be stated that public TCR beta signatures indicated CMV infection as well as a matching HLA type. Study conclusions and caveats: People with CMV and the relevant HLA were identified by cumulative public TCR beta family frequency. It was HLA-C-restricted CMV-specific TCR beta clonotypes that dominated the response ex vivo.

Trimming pared 5 bases from V and 11 bases from J, leaving 20 bases between. CDR3 length equals 14 residues. Per germline, CDR1 SGHTA and CDR2 FQGTGA. At least ten counts were recorded for this clonotype. Its antigen is as yet unknown. TCRdb called the reads again in MiXCR, with one record for every CDR3 protein. The sample shows about 260,000 distinct CDR3 sequences, around 9% of them seen only once. The sequenced material came from PBMCs. This receptor was obtained from a human donor in good health (CMV status not recorded). Some clones in this sample may be carry-over from other donors' samples. The chain carries TRBV7-3 and TRBJ2-3, with a possible D match to TRBD2 (6 bases). The CDR3: CASSPAGQVGGQYF. CDR3 nucleotide sequence: TGTGCCAGCAGCCCGGCCGGACAAGTGGGGGGGCAGTATTTT.